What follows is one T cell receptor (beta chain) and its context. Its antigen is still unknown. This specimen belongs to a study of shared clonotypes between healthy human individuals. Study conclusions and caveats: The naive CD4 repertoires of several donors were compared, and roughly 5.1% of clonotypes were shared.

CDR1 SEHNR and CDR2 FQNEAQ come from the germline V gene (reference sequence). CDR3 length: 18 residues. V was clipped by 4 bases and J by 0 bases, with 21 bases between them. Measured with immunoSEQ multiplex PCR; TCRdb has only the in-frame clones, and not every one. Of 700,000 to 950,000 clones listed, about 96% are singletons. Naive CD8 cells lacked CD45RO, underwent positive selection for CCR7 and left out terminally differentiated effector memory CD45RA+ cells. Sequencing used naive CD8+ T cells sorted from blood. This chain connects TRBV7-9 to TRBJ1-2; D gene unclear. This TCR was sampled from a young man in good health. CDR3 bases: TGTGCCAGCAGCTCATCCACGTCTCGCGGGAAAGCTAACTATGGCTACACCTTC. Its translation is CASSSSTSRGKANYGYTF.